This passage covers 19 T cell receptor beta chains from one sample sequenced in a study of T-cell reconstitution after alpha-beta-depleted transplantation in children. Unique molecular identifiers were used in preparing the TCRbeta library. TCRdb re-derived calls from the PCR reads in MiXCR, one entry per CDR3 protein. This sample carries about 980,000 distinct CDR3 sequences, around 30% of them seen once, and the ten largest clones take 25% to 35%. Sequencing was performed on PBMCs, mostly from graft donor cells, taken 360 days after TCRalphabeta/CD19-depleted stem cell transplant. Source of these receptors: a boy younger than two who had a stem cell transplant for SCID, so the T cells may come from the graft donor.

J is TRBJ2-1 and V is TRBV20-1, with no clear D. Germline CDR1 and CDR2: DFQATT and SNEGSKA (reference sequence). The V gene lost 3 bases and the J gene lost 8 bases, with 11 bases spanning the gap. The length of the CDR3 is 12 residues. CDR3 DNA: TGCAGTGCTAGTTTTTGGGGTGATGAGCAGTTCTTC. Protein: CSASFWGDEQFF.

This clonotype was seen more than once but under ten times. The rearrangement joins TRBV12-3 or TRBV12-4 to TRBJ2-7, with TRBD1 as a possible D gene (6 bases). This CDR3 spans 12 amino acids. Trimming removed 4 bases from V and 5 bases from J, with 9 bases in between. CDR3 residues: CASSSGVNEQYF. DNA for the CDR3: TGTGCCAGCAGTTCAGGGGTCAACGAGCAGTACTTC.

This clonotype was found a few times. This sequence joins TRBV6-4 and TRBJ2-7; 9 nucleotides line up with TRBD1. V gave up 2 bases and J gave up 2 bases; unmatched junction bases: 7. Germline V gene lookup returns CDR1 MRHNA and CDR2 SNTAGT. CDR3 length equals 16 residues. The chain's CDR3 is CASSDNRDREPYEQYF. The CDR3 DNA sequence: TGTGCCAGCAGTGACAATCGGGACAGGGAGCCCTACGAGCAGTACTTC.

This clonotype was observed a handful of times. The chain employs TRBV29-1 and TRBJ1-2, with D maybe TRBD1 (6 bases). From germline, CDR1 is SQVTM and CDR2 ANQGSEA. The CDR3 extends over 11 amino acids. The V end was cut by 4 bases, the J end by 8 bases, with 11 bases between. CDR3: CSVARGLGYTF. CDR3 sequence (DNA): TGCAGCGTTGCGCGGGGGCTCGGCTACACCTTC.

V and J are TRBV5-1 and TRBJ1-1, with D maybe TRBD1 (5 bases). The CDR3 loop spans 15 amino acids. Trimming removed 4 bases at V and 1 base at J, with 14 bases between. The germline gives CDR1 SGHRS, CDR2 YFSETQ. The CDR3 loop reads CASSLLSGPNTEAFF. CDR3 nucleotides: TGCGCCAGCAGCCTCCTGTCGGGACCGAACACTGAAGCTTTCTTT.

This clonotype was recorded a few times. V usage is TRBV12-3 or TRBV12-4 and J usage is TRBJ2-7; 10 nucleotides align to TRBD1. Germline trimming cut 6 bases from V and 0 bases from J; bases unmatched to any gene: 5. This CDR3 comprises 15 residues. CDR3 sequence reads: CASSFGQGGSYEQYF. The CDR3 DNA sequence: TGTGCCAGCAGCTTCGGACAGGGGGGCTCCTACGAGCAGTACTTC.

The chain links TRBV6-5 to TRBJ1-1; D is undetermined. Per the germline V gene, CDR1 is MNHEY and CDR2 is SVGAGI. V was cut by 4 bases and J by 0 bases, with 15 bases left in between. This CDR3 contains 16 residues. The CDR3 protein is CASSSEGSRMNTEAFF. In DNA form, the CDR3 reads TGTGCCAGCAGTTCCGAGGGAAGTAGGATGAACACTGAAGCTTTCTTT.

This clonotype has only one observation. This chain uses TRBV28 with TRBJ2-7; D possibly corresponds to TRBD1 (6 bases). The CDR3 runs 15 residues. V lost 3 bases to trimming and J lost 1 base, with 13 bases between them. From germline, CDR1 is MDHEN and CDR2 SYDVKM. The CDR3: CASSFRGSLSYEQYF. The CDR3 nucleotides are TGTGCCAGCAGTTTCAGGGGTTCCTTATCCTACGAGCAGTACTTC. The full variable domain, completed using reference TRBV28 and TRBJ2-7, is DVKVTQSSRYLVKRTGEKVFLECVQDMDHENMFWYRQDPGLGLRLIYFSYDVKMKEKGDIPEGYSVSREKKERFSLILESASTNQTSMYLCASSFRGSLSYEQYFGPGTRLTVT.

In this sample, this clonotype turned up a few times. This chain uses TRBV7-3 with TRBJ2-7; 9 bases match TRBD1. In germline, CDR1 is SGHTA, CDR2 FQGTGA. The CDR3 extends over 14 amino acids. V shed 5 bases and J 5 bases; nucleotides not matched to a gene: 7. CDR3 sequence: CASSPTGGYDEQYF. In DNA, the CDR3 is TGTGCCAGCAGCCCAACAGGGGGCTACGACGAGCAGTACTTC.

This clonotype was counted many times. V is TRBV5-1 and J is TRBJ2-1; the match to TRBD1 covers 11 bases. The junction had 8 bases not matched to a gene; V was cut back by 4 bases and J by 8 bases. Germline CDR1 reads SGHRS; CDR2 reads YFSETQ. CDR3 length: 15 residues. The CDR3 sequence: CASSLRTGGIDEQFF. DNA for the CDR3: TGCGCCAGCAGCCTCCGGACAGGGGGCATCGATGAGCAGTTCTTC.

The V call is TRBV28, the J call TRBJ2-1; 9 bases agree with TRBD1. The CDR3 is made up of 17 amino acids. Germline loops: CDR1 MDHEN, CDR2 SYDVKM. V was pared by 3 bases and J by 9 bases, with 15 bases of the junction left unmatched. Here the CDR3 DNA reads TGTGCCAGCAGTTTCCCCCGGGGACAGGGCAACCGGCCTGAGCAGTTCTTC. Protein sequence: CASSFPRGQGNRPEQFF.

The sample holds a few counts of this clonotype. The CDR3 region is CASSPPTSESYNEQFF. The CDR3 DNA reads TGTGCCAGCAGCCCGCCGACTAGCGAGTCCTACAATGAGCAGTTCTTC. V usage is TRBV7-9 and J usage is TRBJ2-1, with 8 positions matching TRBD2. V dropped 5 bases and J dropped 1; count of bases not matched to a gene: 7. Germline CDR1 SEHNR, CDR2 FQNEAQ (reference sequence). The CDR3 has 16 residues.

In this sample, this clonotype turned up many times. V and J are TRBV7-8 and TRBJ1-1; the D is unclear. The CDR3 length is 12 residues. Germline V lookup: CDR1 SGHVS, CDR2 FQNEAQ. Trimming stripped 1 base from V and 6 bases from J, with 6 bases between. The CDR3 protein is CASSLDPSEAFF. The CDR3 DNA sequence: TGTGCCAGCAGCTTAGACCCCTCTGAAGCTTTCTTT.

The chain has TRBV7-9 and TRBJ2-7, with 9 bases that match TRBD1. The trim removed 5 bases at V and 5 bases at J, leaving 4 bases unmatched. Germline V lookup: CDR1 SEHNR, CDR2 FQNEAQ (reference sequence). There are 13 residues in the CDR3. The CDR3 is CASSGDRVNEQYF. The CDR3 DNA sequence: TGTGCCAGCAGCGGGGACAGGGTAAACGAGCAGTACTTC.

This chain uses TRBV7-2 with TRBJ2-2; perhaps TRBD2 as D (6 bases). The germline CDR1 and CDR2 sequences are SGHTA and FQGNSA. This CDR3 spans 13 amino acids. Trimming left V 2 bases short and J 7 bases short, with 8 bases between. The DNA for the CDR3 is TGTGCCAGCAGCTTAACGCGGGGCGGGGAGCTGTTTTTT. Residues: CASSLTRGGELFF. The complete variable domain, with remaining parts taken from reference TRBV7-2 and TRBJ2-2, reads GAGVSQSPSNKVTEKGKDVELRCDPISGHTALYWYRQSLGQGLEFLIYFQGNSAPDKSGLPSDRFSAERTGGSVSTLTIQRTQQEDSAVYLCASSLTRGGELFFGEGSRLTVL.

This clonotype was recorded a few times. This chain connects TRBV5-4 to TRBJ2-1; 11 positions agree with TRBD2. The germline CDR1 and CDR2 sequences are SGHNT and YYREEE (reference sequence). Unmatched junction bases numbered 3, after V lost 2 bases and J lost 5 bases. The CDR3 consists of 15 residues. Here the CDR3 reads CASSLRLAGHNEQFF. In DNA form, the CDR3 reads TGTGCCAGCAGCTTAAGACTAGCGGGGCACAATGAGCAGTTCTTC.

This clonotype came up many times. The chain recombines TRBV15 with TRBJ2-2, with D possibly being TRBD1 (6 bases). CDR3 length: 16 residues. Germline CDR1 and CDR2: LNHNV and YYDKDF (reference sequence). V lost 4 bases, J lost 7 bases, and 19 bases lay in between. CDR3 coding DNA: TGTGCCACCAGCATAATGGGGGCAGGTCATGTCGGGGAGCTGTTTTTT. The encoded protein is CATSIMGAGHVGELFF.

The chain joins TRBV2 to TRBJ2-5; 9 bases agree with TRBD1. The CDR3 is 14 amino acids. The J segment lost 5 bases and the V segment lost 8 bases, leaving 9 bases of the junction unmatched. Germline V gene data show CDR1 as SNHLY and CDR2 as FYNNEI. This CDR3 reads CASSRQGVSETQYF. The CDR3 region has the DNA TGTGCCAGCTCTCGACAGGGGGTGTCGGAGACCCAGTACTTC.

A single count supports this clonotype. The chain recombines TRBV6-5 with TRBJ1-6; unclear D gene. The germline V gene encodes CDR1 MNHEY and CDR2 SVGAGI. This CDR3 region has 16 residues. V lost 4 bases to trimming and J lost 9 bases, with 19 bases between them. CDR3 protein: CASSSTNRAISSPLHF. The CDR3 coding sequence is TGTGCCAGCAGTTCCACGAACCGGGCCATTTCTTCACCCCTCCACTTT.